The next 11 T cell receptor beta chains were all read from a single sample in a study of T cell repertoires in cytomegalovirus infection. Their specific antigens are unknown. TCRdb re-derived calls from the reads in MiXCR, one entry per CDR3 protein. The sample has about 770,000 distinct CDR3 sequences; just under 30% are singletons. Sequenced here: cultured CD8+ T cells from PBMCs, sampled from culture after CMV antigen stimulation. All receptors derive from a human donor in good health (CMV status not recorded). Some clones in this sample may be carry-over from other donors' samples.

The chain couples TRBV27 to TRBJ2-2, with D unresolved. Germline V CDR1 and CDR2: MNHEY, SMNVEV (reference sequence). Trimming stripped 3 bases from V and 2 bases from J, with 10 bases between. The CDR3 is 15 residues long. As DNA, the CDR3 is TGTGCCAGCAGTTTCAAACAGTACAACACCGGGGAGCTGTTTTTT. It encodes CASSFKQYNTGELFF.

There are a few counts of this clonotype. The rearrangement links TRBV7-6 to TRBJ2-6; D uncertain. The CDR3 spans 19 residues. Germline V gene data show CDR1 as SGHVS and CDR2 as FNYEAQ. V was trimmed by 3 bases and J by 6 bases, leaving 24 bases between them. CDR3 in amino acids: CASSFLDLRATVKANVLTF. CDR3 bases: TGTGCCAGCAGCTTCCTCGACCTGCGCGCCACAGTGAAGGCCAACGTCCTGACTTTC.

The V call is TRBV6-1, the J call TRBJ2-5, with D perhaps matching TRBD2 (6 bases). Germline V gene lookup returns CDR1 MNHNS and CDR2 SASEGT. This CDR3 spans 14 amino acids. Trimming took off 2 bases at V and 3 bases at J, with 10 bases between the two ends. CDR3 amino acids: CASSERGGEETQYF. The CDR3 region has the DNA TGTGCCAGCAGTGAAAGAGGAGGGGAAGAGACCCAGTACTTC.

This clonotype was counted between two and nine times. Being one base from a much bigger clone, this may be a read error. The CDR3 reads CASSFRDSSYNEQFF. The CDR3 DNA follows: TGTGCCAGCAGTTTCCGGGACAGCTCCTACAATGAGCAGTTCTTC. The rearrangement links TRBV6-6 to TRBJ2-1, with TRBD1 matching over 7 bases. Trimming removed 4 bases from V and 0 bases from J; junction bases left unmatched: 3. The CDR3 spans 15 residues. CDR1 is MNHNY, CDR2 SVGAGI, per germline (reference sequence).

This clonotype was seen many times. The rearrangement uses TRBV10-3 and TRBJ2-7; the D gene is possibly TRBD2 (5 bases). CDR1 is ENHRY and CDR2 is SYGVKD in the germline V gene. Trimming took 3 bases from V and 0 from J, leaving 9 bases between them. CDR3 size: 14 residues. Here the CDR3 reads CAISDTGSSYEQYF. The CDR3 DNA is TGTGCCATCAGTGATACGGGGAGCTCCTACGAGCAGTACTTC.

This chain links TRBV7-8 with TRBJ1-1; possibly TRBD1 for D (5 bases). V was clipped by 4 bases and J by 0 bases, with 18 bases between them. The germline V gene encodes CDR1 SGHVS and CDR2 FQNEAQ. CDR3 length equals 17 residues. DNA for the CDR3: TGTGCCAGCAGCTCCAAGGACCTAACGGGGCTGAACACTGAAGCTTTCTTT. This gives the protein CASSSKDLTGLNTEAFF.

This clonotype was detected a few times. The J gene is TRBJ2-2, the V gene TRBV7-9, with no clear D. The CDR3 runs 14 residues. V was trimmed by 11 bases and J by 2 bases, leaving 15 bases between them. CDR1 and CDR2 (germline): SEHNR, FQNEAQ (reference sequence). CDR3 residues: CAEGQGINTGELFF. CDR3 bases: TGTGCCGAAGGGCAAGGGATCAACACCGGGGAGCTGTTTTTT.

This clonotype has just a few counts. The V gene is TRBV7-6, the J gene TRBJ2-5; D possibly corresponds to TRBD2 (5 bases). The CDR3 length is 18 residues. The V gene lost 0 bases and the J gene lost 3 bases, with 20 bases spanning the gap. Germline CDR1 reads SGHVS; CDR2 reads FNYEAQ. The CDR3 reads CASSLASHLGEREETQYF. In DNA form, the CDR3 reads TGTGCCAGCAGCTTAGCGAGCCACCTCGGGGAGAGAGAAGAGACCCAGTACTTC.

The chain joins TRBV12-3 or TRBV12-4 to TRBJ1-1; TRBD1 is a possible D gene (6 bases). The ends were cut back, 5 bases at V and 5 bases at J, with 18 bases in the middle. The CDR3 has 15 residues. CDR3 DNA sequence: TGTGCCAGCAGTCCCGTCCAACAGGGTCGGACTGAAGCTTTCTTT. This gives the protein CASSPVQQGRTEAFF.

The V and J genes are TRBV4-1 and TRBJ1-2; D gene unclear. V lost 2 bases, J lost 0 bases, and 4 bases lay in between. Germline V gene lookup returns CDR1 MGHRA and CDR2 YSYEKL. This CDR3 has 13 residues. In DNA form, the CDR3 reads TGCGCCAGCAGCCAACGGTCTAACTATGGCTACACCTTC. The encoded protein is CASSQRSNYGYTF.

The CDR3 here is CASSPLQGSQPQHF. The CDR3 DNA follows: TGTGCCAGCAGTCCTCTACAGGGCAGTCAGCCCCAGCATTTT. The chain is built from TRBV28 and TRBJ1-5, with D possibly being TRBD1 (6 bases). V lost 5 bases to trimming and J lost 6 bases, with 14 bases between them. Germline CDR1 MDHEN, CDR2 SYDVKM. The CDR3 loop spans 14 amino acids.